This T cell receptor (beta chain) was retrieved from a study of lung T cells in sarcoidosis with Löfgren's syndrome. Background on the study: Sarcoidosis features CD4+ T cell accumulation in bronchoalveolar lavage fluid.

TCRdb reanalysed the reads using MiXCR and keeps one entry per CDR3 protein. The table records roughly 63,000 distinct CDR3 sequences, around 20% of them present only once. CDR1 is MDHEN, CDR2 SYDVKM, per germline. The V end lost 6 bases, the J end lost 2 bases, and 10 bases lay between the germline ends. The CDR3 consists of 13 residues. The study, taken as a whole, reports: Shared TRAV12-1 and TRBV2 CDR3 motifs across Löfgren's syndrome patients reportedly suggested public CD4+ TCRs. Versus controls, Löfgren's syndrome patients reportedly showed TRAV12-1 and TRBV2 as most expanded.

This clonotype was seen at least ten times. What it recognizes is unknown. This chain joins TRBV28 and TRBJ1-2; D is uncertain. Sequencing was performed on CD4+ T cells from PBMCs. This sequence originates from a human donor with sarcoidosis (Löfgren's syndrome or another form), or a control subject (not recorded which). Here the CDR3 reads CASRPTFNYGYTF. The CDR3 nucleotides read TGTGCCAGCAGGCCTACATTCAACTATGGCTACACCTTC.